This T cell receptor (beta chain) was profiled in a study of T cell repertoires in urothelial bladder cancer. The wider study: The roughly 12 resected lesions were three cT0, three cTa, three cT1 and three cT2 or greater. Study-wide findings and caveats: Carcinoma specimens had fewer T cells than benign specimens. A single clone reached 2% to 2.5% in benign versus up to about 15% in carcinoma. Infiltrating lymphocytes: median about 1.8% in carcinoma versus 9.5% to 15% in benign specimens.

This clone has only a few counts. As yet, its antigen is unknown. The method was immunoSEQ multiplex PCR; TCRdb's version includes in-frame clones alone and lacks a portion of them. The top ten clones hold 8.9% of a sample with fewer than 15,000 clones, 55% to 80% of them seen once. The V end was cut by 6 bases, the J end by 3 bases, with 14 bases between. The CDR3 consists of 14 residues. From germline, CDR1 is SGHAT and CDR2 FQDESV (reference sequence). Sequencing was carried out using tumor-infiltrating cells from bladder cancer. The receptor was isolated from a human donor with urothelial carcinoma. The V and J genes are TRBV11-1 and TRBJ2-5, with TRBD2 as a possible D gene (6 bases). The DNA for the CDR3 is TGTGCCAGCAGGCCTGGGGGAGGAGAAGAGACCCAGTACTTC. This codes for CASRPGGGEETQYF. Complete variable domain (other parts from reference TRBV11-1 and TRBJ2-5): EAEVAQSPRYKITEKSQAVAFWCDPISGHATLYWYRQILGQGPELLVQFQDESVVDDSQLPKDRFSAERLKGVDSTLKIQPAELGDSAMYLCASRPGGGEETQYFGPGTRLLVL.